These 5 T cell receptor beta chains were sequenced from one sample in a study of T cells after yellow fever vaccination. TCRdb processed the 5' RACE reads anew with MiXCR; each CDR3 protein has one entry. The repertoire has around 350,000 distinct CDR3 sequences, 6.2% of them found once; the top ten carry 14% to 15%. The sample here was PBMCs, taken 5 days after the yellow fever booster vaccination. These receptors were taken from a man aged 30 to 45 who received the YFV17D yellow fever vaccine.

This clonotype occurred a few times. The V and J genes are TRBV9 and TRBJ2-2, with TRBD2 matching 7 bases. Germline lookup yields CDR1 SGDLS and CDR2 YYNGEE. The CDR3 loop spans 17 amino acids. V trimming: 0 bases; J trimming: 1 base; junction bases outside the gene matches: 6. CDR3 in amino acids: CASSVGWRERNTGELFF. The CDR3 DNA reads as TGTGCCAGCAGCGTAGGTTGGCGGGAGAGGAACACCGGGGAGCTGTTTTTT.

This chain links TRBV20-1 with TRBJ2-3; 7 bases line up with TRBD2. This CDR3 is built from 15 residues. The germline V gene has CDR1 DFQATT and CDR2 SNEGSKA (reference sequence). V gave up 1 base and J gave up 1 base; unmatched junction bases: 5. The CDR3 loop reads CSARGGSGGTDTQYF. CDR3 sequence (DNA): TGCAGTGCTAGAGGCGGCAGCGGGGGCACAGATACGCAGTATTTT.

This clonotype was detected ten times or more. The chain recombines TRBV10-3 with TRBJ2-5, with D possibly called TRBD1 or TRBD2 (5 bases each). Looked up from germline, CDR1 is ENHRY and CDR2 is SYGVKD. Trimming took off 3 bases at V and 4 bases at J, with 12 bases between the two ends. The CDR3 consists of 14 residues. As DNA, the CDR3 is TGTGCCATCAGTGACCCCCGGGACGGAGAGACCCAGTACTTC. Protein product: CAISDPRDGETQYF.

This clonotype was counted between two and nine times. This sequence joins TRBV15 and TRBJ2-1; D perhaps matches TRBD1 (6 bases). V shed 1 base and J shed 7 bases, with 17 bases lying between them. CDR1 is LNHNV and CDR2 is YYDKDF in the germline V gene (reference sequence). This CDR3 comprises 16 residues. The CDR3 region is CATSRVLRDIGNEQFF. As DNA, the CDR3 is TGTGCCACCAGCAGAGTACTCCGGGACATTGGAAATGAGCAGTTCTTC.

This clonotype came up many times. The V and J genes are TRBV5-5 and TRBJ2-4; 7 nucleotides line up with TRBD2. The V gene's germline CDR1 is SGHKS and CDR2 YYEKEE (reference sequence). The CDR3 loop spans 17 amino acids. V dropped 1 base and J dropped 3; count of bases not matched to a gene: 10. CDR3 loop: CASSLLASGTIKNIQYF. CDR3 nucleotide sequence: TGTGCCAGCAGCTTGTTGGCGTCCGGGACTATCAAAAACATTCAGTACTTC.